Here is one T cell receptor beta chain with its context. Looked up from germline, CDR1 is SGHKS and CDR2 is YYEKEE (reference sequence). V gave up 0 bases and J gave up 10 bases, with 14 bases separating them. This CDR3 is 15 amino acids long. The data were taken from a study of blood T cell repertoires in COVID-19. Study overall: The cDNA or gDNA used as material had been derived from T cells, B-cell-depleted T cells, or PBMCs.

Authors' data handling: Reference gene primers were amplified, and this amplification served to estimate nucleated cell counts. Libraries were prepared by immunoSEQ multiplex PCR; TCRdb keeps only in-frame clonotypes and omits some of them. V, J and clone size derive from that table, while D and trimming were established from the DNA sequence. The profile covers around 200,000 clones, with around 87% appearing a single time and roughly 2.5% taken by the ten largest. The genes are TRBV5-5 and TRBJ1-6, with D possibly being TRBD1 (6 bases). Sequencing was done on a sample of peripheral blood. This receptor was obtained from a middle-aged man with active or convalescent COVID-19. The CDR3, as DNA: TGTGCCAGCAGCTTGGATGCGACAGGAGGCTCACCCCTCCACTTT. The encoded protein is CASSLDATGGSPLHF.